These 6 T cell receptor beta chains share one sample of origin, sequenced in a study of cytomegalovirus exposure and HLA in healthy donors (dated by TCRdb to 2017 to 2019). The method behind the library was the immunoSEQ multiplex PCR assay. For the multiplex PCR, a mixture combining 60 forward primers for TCR Vbeta segments and 13 reverse primers for TCR Jbeta segments was used. TCRdb obtained this table from immuneACCESS and retained in-frame rearrangements with V and J assigned. These tables miss some clones; where compared with another copy, unresolved V genes account for less than half of the shortfall, and the remainder is unexplained. The sample's own table lists 150,000 to 200,000 clones. The ten top clones hold under 6.5% of the sample. Sequenced input: PBMCs. The receptors here all came from a man aged 25 to 45 in good health and CMV-seronegative.

The chain couples TRBV11-3 to TRBJ2-3; 9 positions match TRBD2. Trimming at V came to 0 bases and at J to 2 bases, leaving 6 bases not matched to a gene. In germline, CDR1 is SGHNT, CDR2 YENEEA. The CDR3 contains 17 residues. This chain's CDR3 is CASSLEDLAGPTDTQYF. The DNA of the CDR3 is TGTGCCAGCAGCTTAGAGGACCTAGCGGGGCCCACAGATACGCAGTATTTT.

Turning to this clone: A junction end diverges from the germline sequence, so it may reflect a read error. The sample carries other DNA sequences with the same CDR3. The gene calls are TRBV18 and TRBJ1-1; D is possibly TRBD1 (6 bases). In germline, CDR1 is KGHSH, CDR2 LQKENI. This CDR3 spans 16 amino acids. The CDR3 DNA reads as TGTGCCAGCTCACCGGCACAGGGTTATATGAACACCGAAGCTTTCTTT. It yields the protein CASSPAQGYMNTEAFF.

V gene TRBV5-1 combines with J gene TRBJ2-1; the D is unclear. V lost 0 bases, J lost 10 bases, and 14 bases lay in between. The CDR3 is made up of 14 amino acids. Germline V gives CDR1 SGHRS, CDR2 YFSETQ. The CDR3 protein is CASSLDPSGEEQFF. In nucleotides, the CDR3 is TGCGCCAGCAGCTTGGACCCTTCAGGTGAGGAGCAGTTCTTC.

The chain combines TRBV13 with TRBJ2-6; D possibly corresponds to TRBD2 (6 bases). The germline V gene has CDR1 PRHDT and CDR2 FYEKMQ (reference sequence). V shed 4 bases and J shed 0 bases, with 10 bases lying between them. The CDR3 totals 16 residues. The CDR3 loop reads CASSWGDNSGANVLTF. CDR3 in DNA: TGTGCCAGCAGCTGGGGGGATAACTCTGGGGCCAACGTCCTGACTTTC.

The chain combines TRBV2 with TRBJ2-5; 7 bases align to TRBD1. The CDR3 totals 14 residues. V lost 6 bases and J lost 3; bases outside the gene matches: 7. Germline V CDR1 and CDR2: SNHLY, FYNNEI. CDR3 region: CASSPEGGKETQYF. CDR3 in DNA: TGTGCCAGCAGCCCCGAAGGGGGCAAAGAGACCCAGTACTTC. The full variable domain, rest sourced from reference TRBV2 and TRBJ2-5, is EPEVTQTPSHQVTQMGQEVILRCVPISNHLYFYWYRQILGQKVEFLVSFYNNEISEKSEIFDDQFSVERPDGSNFTLKIRSTKLEDSAMYFCASSPEGGKETQYFGPGTRLLVL.

The chain combines TRBV2 with TRBJ2-3; TRBD2 agrees at 10 bases. This CDR3 is built from 15 residues. J lost 4 bases, V lost 6 bases, and 7 bases had no gene match. Germline loops: CDR1 SNHLY, CDR2 FYNNEI. The CDR3, as DNA: TGTGCCAGCAGCGCCGGGACTAGCGATCCAGATACGCAGTATTTT. Translation gives CASSAGTSDPDTQYF.